The entry below describes one TCR beta chain. This clonotype was counted a few times. What antigen it recognizes has not been identified. Qualities for individual bases were not recorded, and no much larger clone is one base off. From the cysteine up to the phenylalanine, the CDR3 has a length of 15 residues. The DNA shown is the 45-base CDR3, in frame from base 1. The germline V and J ends show losses of 6 bases and 1 base respectively, and no gene match explains 5 bases of the junction. Preparation of the library involved RACE. Sequencing took place on a NextSeq 500. Library preparation attached unique molecular identifiers to individual cDNA molecules for quantitative, reproducible TCR counting. Both TCR alpha and TCR beta chains were sequenced from each blood RNA sample. The source study handled its data this way. Samples had a median of about 96,000 TCRs, with a range from roughly 20,000 to 690,600. The Decombinator software suite was used to annotate V, J and CDR3 in the TCR reads. For the PS versus PT1 abundance plots, all samples were subsampled to the same number of TCRs (28,000). Expanded TCRs were defined as absent before sensitization and observed at least eight times at the 2-week time point. Through fastp at Q25 and MiXCR, TCRdb rebuilt clones from the public reads, retaining in-frame beta chains. Under each unique CDR3 protein, matching rows form one entry showing the most common genes and DNA. These V and J calls are TCRdb output, not the study's own analysis. The sample has 150,000 to 200,000 distinct CDR3 sequences on record, about 31% of them singletons. The ten largest account for roughly 3% of the sample.

The data originate from a study of human T cells and chemical hapten exposure (dated by TCRdb to the early 2020s). About the investigation overall: For sensitization, 2% DPC in acetone was applied to a roughly 2 cm by roughly 2 cm area of upper inner arm skin. Blood for TCR sequencing was provided by twenty-nine alopecia patients at one to four time points (pre-sensitization, 2, 6 and 24 weeks). Patch testing was performed on the upper back with Finn chambers containing 0.01% DPC, and the patch tests were scored after 6 days according to International Contact Dermatitis Research Group standards. The study tracked peripheral blood TCR repertoire changes in vivo during primary and secondary sensitization to the hapten diphenylcyclopropenone (DPC) in alopecia patients. Weekly therapeutic DPC doses were additionally applied to the scalp of patients throughout the roughly 24-week study period. Libraries were pooled for sequencing, and per-sample TCR yields varied mainly because of small differences in library volumes within the pool. Patient blood was sampled pre-sensitization (week 0) and at 2, 6 and about 24 weeks after DPC sensitization. The patient cohort, mostly female, included alopecia areata with under or over 50% scalp involvement, alopecia totalis and alopecia universalis.

In light of the paper, this sample's time point label describes: pre-sensitization, week 0. The treatment or condition label, read with the paper, signifies: therapeutic diphenylcyclopropenone sensitization with weekly scalp DPC. Blood at each patch-test visit was drawn before the patch test was applied. To be eligible, patients had to be aged 18 to 70, diagnosed with alopecia and judged suitable for DPC therapy, while pregnant patients were excluded. Unfractionated whole blood was collected in Tempus Blood RNA tubes, and total RNA was extracted from that blood. Overall study outcomes, separate from this receptor: After repeated subsampling, the strength of the expansion versus patch-test correlation and the threshold at which it became significant changed. Patch test score was positively correlated with the number of PT1 expanded TCRs, with significance at thresholds 8, 16 and 32 but not at 4. Significantly more large CDR3 similarity clusters were formed by expanded TCRs than by pre-sensitization or healthy control sets, consistent with antigen-driven responses. Because all patients had alopecia, a presumed autoimmune disease, the immune response of the patients might differ from that of healthy individuals. DPC sensitization did not change how many TCRs were above 1 in 1000 frequency, and no evidence was found of alterations in global repertoire structure.

The material sequenced was whole blood, taken in connection with sensitization to the hapten diphenylcyclopropenone (DPC). The source is a woman in her 30s with alopecia areata. Some clones in this sample may be carry-over from other donors' samples. In this chain, TRBV12-3 or TRBV12-4 is recombined with TRBJ1-4, with 7 bases aligning to TRBD1. The CDR3 is CASSQGVGTNEKLFF. The DNA reads as follows: TGTGCCAGCAGCCAGGGGGTAGGAACTAATGAAAAACTGTTTTTT.